What follows are 25 T cell receptor beta chains derived from one specimen sequenced in a study of T-cell memory formation after mild COVID-19. TCRdb reprocessed the 5' RACE reads via MiXCR and lists one record per CDR3 protein. The data contain 400,000 to 500,000 distinct CDR3 sequences, 18% of them seen just once; the ten biggest clones take up about a fifth. The sequencing input was PBMCs or a T cell subset sorted from them (not recorded which). The receptor set was obtained from a man aged 18-30 years who had mild COVID-19 (a few samples of this study predate the infection). Cell type and time point are not known.

V and J are TRBV6-1 and TRBJ2-1; 11 nucleotides align to TRBD2. The CDR3 spans 16 residues. CDR1 is MNHNS, CDR2 SASEGT, per germline. Trimming removed 4 bases from V and 2 bases from J; junction bases left unmatched: 4. The CDR3 reads CASSAISGGAYNEQFF. The CDR3 bases are TGTGCCAGCAGTGCAATTAGCGGGGGGGCCTACAATGAGCAGTTCTTC.

This clonotype was seen a handful of times. The chain has TRBV5-1 and TRBJ2-4, with TRBD1 matching over 7 bases. Per the germline V gene, CDR1 is SGHRS and CDR2 is YFSETQ. The CDR3 consists of 16 residues. V lost 3 bases and J lost 0; bases outside the gene matches: 6. CDR3 nucleotides: TGCGCCAGCAGCTCGAAATACAGGGGAGCCAAAAACATTCAGTACTTC. Its translation: CASSSKYRGAKNIQYF.

This clonotype was observed a handful of times. The chain uses TRBV12-3 or TRBV12-4 and TRBJ2-1; 13 bases are a match to TRBD2. The CDR3 loop spans 18 amino acids. Trimming cost V 5 bases and J 8 bases; bases outside gene matches: 15. CDR3 in amino acids: CASSPDRQTSGGRYEQFF. Written as DNA, the CDR3 is TGTGCCAGCAGTCCCGACAGACAGACTAGCGGGGGGCGGTATGAGCAGTTCTTC.

This clonotype has ten or more counts. The chain couples TRBV5-1 to TRBJ2-2; 7 nucleotides agree with TRBD2. The germline V gene encodes CDR1 SGHRS and CDR2 YFSETQ. V was pared by 6 bases and J by 3 bases, with 5 bases of the junction left unmatched. The CDR3 covers 14 residues. Here the CDR3 reads CASNGGGYTGELFF. The CDR3 DNA reads as TGCGCCAGCAATGGCGGGGGTTACACCGGGGAGCTGTTTTTT.

This clonotype was seen a few times. V and J are TRBV5-6 and TRBJ2-7; TRBD1 matches at 8 bases. The CDR3 consists of 14 residues. Trimming cost V 5 bases and J 5 bases; bases outside gene matches: 9. Per germline, CDR1 SGHDT and CDR2 YYEEEE. CDR3 coding DNA: TGTGCCAGCAGTCCGGGACAGGATGGCGACGAGCAGTACTTC. It codes for CASSPGQDGDEQYF.

This clonotype was counted between two and nine times. The V call is TRBV5-1, the J call TRBJ2-5; 8 bases match TRBD2. The junction had 9 bases not matched to a gene; V was cut back by 4 bases and J by 1 base. This CDR3 has 16 amino acids. Germline CDR1 is SGHRS and CDR2 is YFSETQ. CDR3 sequence: CASSHGLARGQETQYF. The CDR3 DNA is TGCGCCAGCAGCCATGGACTAGCTCGGGGCCAAGAGACCCAGTACTTC.

In this sample, this clonotype turned up a few times. V and J are TRBV14 and TRBJ2-1; D is ambiguous. The CDR3 covers 15 residues. The ends were cut back, 2 bases at V and 2 bases at J, with 10 bases in the middle. The V gene's germline CDR1 is SGHDN and CDR2 FVKESK. The CDR3 reads CASSQRAAPYNEQFF. The CDR3 DNA sequence: TGTGCCAGCAGCCAACGCGCGGCCCCCTACAATGAGCAGTTCTTC.

This clonotype was observed a handful of times. The V and J genes are TRBV3-1 and TRBJ1-1; no clear D. This CDR3 is built from 13 residues. In germline, CDR1 is LGHDT, CDR2 YNNKEL (reference sequence). V lost 0 bases and J lost 11, with 13 bases in between. The CDR3 loop is CASSQDNWIEAFF. The CDR3 DNA reads as TGTGCCAGCAGCCAAGATAATTGGATTGAGGCTTTCTTT.

The chain is built from TRBV3-1 and TRBJ1-5; the D is unclear. Germline-derived CDR1 and CDR2 are LGHDT and YNNKEL (reference sequence). Trimming left V 2 bases short and J 6 bases short, with 5 bases between. This CDR3 contains 12 residues. CDR3 bases: TGTGCCAGCAGCCAAAATACTCAGCCCCAGCATTTT. Protein: CASSQNTQPQHF.

The chain carries TRBV4-2 and TRBJ2-2, with D possibly matching TRBD2 (5 bases). CDR1 is LGHNA and CDR2 is YNFKEQ in the germline V gene. CDR3 length equals 16 residues. V lost 0 bases to trimming and J lost 6 bases, with 14 bases between them. The CDR3 sequence is CASSQEGGGWAGELFF. The CDR3 DNA sequence: TGTGCCAGCAGCCAAGAAGGAGGCGGGTGGGCCGGGGAGCTGTTTTTT.

A few counts support this clonotype. The V call is TRBV19, the J call TRBJ1-1, with TRBD1 as a possible D gene (6 bases). Germline-derived CDR1 and CDR2 are LNHDA and SQIVND (reference sequence). This CDR3 has 15 amino acids. Trimming pared 5 bases from V and 4 bases from J, leaving 17 bases between. For the CDR3, the DNA is TGTGCCAGTAGTCCAGGACAGTGGGGGCTCACTGAAGCTTTCTTT. It codes for CASSPGQWGLTEAFF.

The chain employs TRBV6-2 or TRBV6-3 and TRBJ1-1; no reliable D call. This CDR3 spans 11 amino acids. With 6 bases removed from V and 10 bases from J, the gap between germline ends came to 12 bases. Germline CDR1 is MNHEY and CDR2 is SVGEGT. CDR3 protein: CASSRTYAAFF. The DNA of the CDR3 is TGTGCCAGCAGCCGGACCTATGCAGCTTTCTTT.

This clonotype came up many times. The rearrangement uses TRBV5-8 and TRBJ2-1, with unresolved D. The CDR3 covers 13 residues. The germline V and J ends were trimmed by 1 base and 5 bases, with 7 bases remaining between them. The V gene's germline CDR1 is SGHTS and CDR2 YDEGEE. The CDR3 DNA reads as TGTGCCAGCAGCTTGTATGGGGACAATGAGCAGTTCTTC. As protein: CASSLYGDNEQFF.

This clonotype was counted between two and nine times. V is TRBV5-6 and J is TRBJ2-1, with 9 nucleotides matching TRBD1. The CDR3 is 16 amino acids. V shed 2 bases and J 5 bases; nucleotides not matched to a gene: 8. Germline values: CDR1 SGHDT, CDR2 YYEEEE. This CDR3 reads CASSLPSWTGDNEQFF. The CDR3 DNA reads as TGTGCCAGCAGCTTACCTTCCTGGACAGGGGACAATGAGCAGTTCTTC.

The V and J genes are TRBV21-1 and TRBJ2-2; TRBD1, the table's D call, was not compared with the DNA. TRBV21-1 is a listed pseudogene. The CDR3 spans 16 residues. The CDR3 nucleotides read TGTGCCAGCATGTGGACAGGGACAGGGAACACCGGGGAGCTGTTTTTT. Translating gives CASMWTGTGNTGELFF.

This clonotype was seen only a few times. The chain employs TRBV5-5 and TRBJ1-4, with 12 bases matching TRBD1. Trimming cost V 2 bases and J 8 bases; bases outside gene matches: 4. Germline CDR1 is SGHKS and CDR2 is YYEKEE (reference sequence). The CDR3 totals 15 residues. The CDR3 bases are TGTGCCAGCAGCTTCGGGGACAGGGGGCGCGAAAAACTGTTTTTT. It translates to CASSFGDRGREKLFF.

This chain joins TRBV20-1 and TRBJ2-1, with D possibly being TRBD1 or TRBD2 (6 bases each). CDR3 length equals 16 residues. Per the germline V gene, CDR1 is DFQATT and CDR2 is SNEGSKA (reference sequence). V lost 5 bases to trimming and J lost 0 bases, with 17 bases between them. CDR3: CSAGGRGRSSYNEQFF. CDR3 nucleotides: TGCAGTGCTGGGGGCCGGGGGCGAAGCTCCTACAATGAGCAGTTCTTC.

This clonotype has only a few counts. CDR3: CASSLTSGAFNEQFF. CDR3 sequence (DNA): TGTGCCAGCAGCCTCACTAGCGGTGCTTTCAATGAGCAGTTCTTC. The chain couples TRBV3-1 to TRBJ2-1, with 8 bases identical to TRBD2. Losses at the gene ends were 4 bases for V and 6 bases for J; bases not matched to a gene: 8. The CDR3 covers 15 residues. Germline V gene sequence: CDR1 LGHDT, CDR2 YNNKEL (reference sequence).

The V call is TRBV4-2, the J call TRBJ1-6; 10 nucleotides align to TRBD1. CDR3 length: 16 amino acids. The J segment lost 8 bases and the V segment lost 4 bases, leaving 8 bases of the junction unmatched. In germline, CDR1 is LGHNA, CDR2 YNFKEQ. DNA for the CDR3: TGTGCCAGCAGCCTAGCCGGGACAGGGGTATATTCACCCCTCCACTTT. This gives the protein CASSLAGTGVYSPLHF.

The rearrangement joins TRBV18 to TRBJ1-2; 7 bases line up with TRBD1. The CDR3 extends over 15 amino acids. Trimming removed 3 bases from V and 0 bases from J; junction bases left unmatched: 4. Germline values: CDR1 KGHSH, CDR2 LQKENI. CDR3 coding DNA: TGTGCCAGCTCACCGTCACAGGGGCCTAACTATGGCTACACCTTC. Protein sequence: CASSPSQGPNYGYTF. The full variable domain, its missing parts supplied by reference TRBV18 and TRBJ1-2, is NAGVMQNPRHLVRRRGQEARLRCSPMKGHSHVYWYRQLPEEGLKFMVYLQKENIIDESGMPKERFSAEFPKEGPSILRIQQVVRGDSAAYFCASSPSQGPNYGYTFGSGTRLTVV.

V usage is TRBV20-1 and J usage is TRBJ2-5, with D perhaps being TRBD1 or TRBD2 (5 bases each). Germline V gene sequence: CDR1 DFQATT, CDR2 SNEGSKA (reference sequence). V dropped 6 bases and J dropped 5 bases, with 13 bases sitting between them. This CDR3 is built from 12 residues. The CDR3 bases are TGCAGTGCCCGGGGACCCGAGGAGACCCAGTACTTC. Protein: CSARGPEETQYF.

The V call is TRBV6-2 or TRBV6-3, the J call TRBJ2-1; tentatively, D is TRBD1 (5 bases). The V end was cut by 0 bases, the J end by 8 bases, with 11 bases between. Germline assignment: CDR1 MNHEY and CDR2 SVGEGT. This CDR3 spans 14 amino acids. The CDR3 nucleotides read TGTGCCAGCAGTTACTCGGGGCAAGCCTATGAGCAGTTCTTC. Its protein is CASSYSGQAYEQFF.

This clonotype was seen more than once but under ten times. The chain uses TRBV9 and TRBJ2-3; no definite D call. The germline V and J ends were trimmed by 4 bases and 2 bases, with 8 bases remaining between them. The germline gives CDR1 SGDLS, CDR2 YYNGEE. The CDR3 has 13 amino acids. CDR3 DNA: TGTGCCAGCAGCCCCTCGAACACAGATACGCAGTATTTT. It translates to CASSPSNTDTQYF.

The CDR3 is CASSLDEDTEAFF. In nucleotides, the CDR3 is TGTGCCAGCAGCCTCGACGAGGACACTGAAGCTTTCTTT. The chain employs TRBV27 and TRBJ1-1; D gene unclear. The germline V and J ends were trimmed by 6 bases and 3 bases, with 11 bases remaining between them. The CDR3 sequence is 13 residues long. Germline assignment: CDR1 MNHEY and CDR2 SMNVEV (reference sequence).

The chain has TRBV4-3 and TRBJ1-1; perhaps TRBD1 as D (5 bases). The V gene's germline CDR1 is LGHNA and CDR2 YSLEER. V shed 4 bases and J shed 7 bases, with 13 bases lying between them. The CDR3 length is 13 residues. The CDR3 reads CASSLARGIEAFF. As DNA, the CDR3 is TGCGCCAGCAGCCTCGCCCGGGGGATTGAAGCTTTCTTT.